This T cell receptor beta chain was sequenced for a study of blood T cell repertoires in COVID-19. On the study more broadly: Samples representing acute and convalescent COVID-19 were sourced from the United States, Italy and Spain. The cDNA or gDNA used as material had been derived from T cells, B-cell-depleted T cells, or PBMCs.

This clone was picked up a small number of times. Clones were sequenced by immunoSEQ multiplex PCR, and TCRdb holds only the in-frame ones, with some missing. The sample has 220,000 or so clones; about 82% are singletons. Germline V CDR1 and CDR2: SNHLY, FYNNEI. The CDR3 has 13 residues. V was pared by 4 bases and J by 5 bases, with 11 bases between. Enrollees, about 18 to 95 years old, lived in 24 US areas. Cohorts were based on clinical histories the participants reported. The sample comprised PBMCs or T cells enriched from blood (not recorded which). This receptor was obtained from a woman aged 45-65 years who had recovered from COVID-19. This chain connects TRBV2 to TRBJ1-1; D unclear. For the CDR3, the DNA is TGTGCCAGCAGTGTTGCGTGGAGAACTGAAGCTTTCTTT. This gives the protein CASSVAWRTEAFF.